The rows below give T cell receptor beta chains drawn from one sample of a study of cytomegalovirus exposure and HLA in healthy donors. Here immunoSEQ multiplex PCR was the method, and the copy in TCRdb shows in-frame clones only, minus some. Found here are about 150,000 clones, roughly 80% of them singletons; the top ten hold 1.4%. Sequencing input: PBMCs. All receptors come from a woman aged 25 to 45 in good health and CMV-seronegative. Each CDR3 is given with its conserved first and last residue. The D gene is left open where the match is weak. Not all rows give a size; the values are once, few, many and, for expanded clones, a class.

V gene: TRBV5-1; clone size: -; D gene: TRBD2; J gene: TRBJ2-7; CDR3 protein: CASSHLTSGDYEQYF; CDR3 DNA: TGCGCCAGCAGCCACCTGACTAGCGGGGACTACGAGCAGTACTTC
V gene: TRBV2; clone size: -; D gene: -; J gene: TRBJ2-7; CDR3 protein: CASREPSYEQYF; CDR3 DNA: TGTGCCAGCAGGGAACCGTCCTACGAGCAGTACTTC
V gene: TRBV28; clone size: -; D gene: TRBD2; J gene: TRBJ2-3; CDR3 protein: CASAGGTTDTQYF; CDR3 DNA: TGTGCCAGCGCGGGGGGTACCACAGATACGCAGTATTTT
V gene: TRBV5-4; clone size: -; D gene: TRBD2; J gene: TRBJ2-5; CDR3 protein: CASSSQAGGQRQETQYF; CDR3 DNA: TGTGCCAGCAGCTCACAAGCGGGGGGGCAGCGGCAAGAGACCCAGTACTTC
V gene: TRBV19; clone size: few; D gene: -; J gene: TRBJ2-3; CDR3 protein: CASSLGRWAPSTDTQYF; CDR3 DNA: TGTGCCAGTAGTCTCGGCAGGTGGGCACCTAGCACAGATACGCAGTATTTT
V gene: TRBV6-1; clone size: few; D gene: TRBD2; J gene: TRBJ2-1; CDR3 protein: CASSATGGSYNEQFF; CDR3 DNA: TGTGCCAGCAGTGCCACGGGGGGCTCCTACAATGAGCAGTTCTTC
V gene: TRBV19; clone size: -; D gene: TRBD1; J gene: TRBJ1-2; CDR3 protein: CASSLSGGDRGYNGYTF; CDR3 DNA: TGTGCCAGTAGCCTATCAGGAGGGGACAGGGGATACAATGGCTACACCTTC
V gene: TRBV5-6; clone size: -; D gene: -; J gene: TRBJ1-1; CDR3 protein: CASSHMRGGALRAEAFF; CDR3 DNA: TGTGCCAGCAGTCATATGCGTGGTGGGGCCCTCCGTGCTGAAGCTTTCTTT
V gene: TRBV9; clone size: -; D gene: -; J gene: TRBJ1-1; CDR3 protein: CASSSRGSGSLDPEAFF; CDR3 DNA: TGTGCCAGCAGCTCCCGAGGGAGCGGATCCCTGGATCCTGAAGCTTTCTTT
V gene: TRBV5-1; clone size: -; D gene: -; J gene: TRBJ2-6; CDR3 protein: CASSLGGSGANVLTF; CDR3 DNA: TGCGCCAGCAGCTTGGGAGGATCTGGGGCCAACGTCCTGACTTTC
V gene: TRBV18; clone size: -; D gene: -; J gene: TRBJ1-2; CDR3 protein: CASSPPAGYYGYTF; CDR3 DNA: TGTGCCAGCTCACCGCCAGCAGGGTACTATGGCTACACCTTC
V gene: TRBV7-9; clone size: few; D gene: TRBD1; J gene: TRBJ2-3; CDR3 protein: CASSLTGWLQGDTDTQYF; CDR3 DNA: TGTGCCAGCAGCTTAACGGGATGGTTGCAGGGGGACACAGATACGCAGTATTTT
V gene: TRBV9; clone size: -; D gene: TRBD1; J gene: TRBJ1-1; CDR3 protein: CASSAEQGRRNTEAFF; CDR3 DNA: TGTGCCAGCAGCGCGGAACAGGGGAGGAGGAACACTGAAGCTTTCTTT
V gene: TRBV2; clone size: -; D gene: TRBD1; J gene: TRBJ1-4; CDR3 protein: CASRREGQGPRKLFF; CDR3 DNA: TGTGCCAGCAGAAGGGAGGGACAGGGTCCCCGGAAACTGTTTTTT
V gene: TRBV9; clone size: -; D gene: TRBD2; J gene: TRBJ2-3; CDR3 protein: CASSSRGLAGADRTDTQYF; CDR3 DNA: TGTGCCAGCAGCTCACGTGGACTAGCGGGGGCTGATCGCACAGATACGCAGTATTTT
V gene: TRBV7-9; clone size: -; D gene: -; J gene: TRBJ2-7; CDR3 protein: CASSPDGLLRGEQYF; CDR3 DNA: TGTGCCAGCAGTCCTGACGGATTACTACGAGGCGAGCAGTACTTC
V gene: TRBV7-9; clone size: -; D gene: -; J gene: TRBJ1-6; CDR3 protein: CATDEGSYNSPLHF; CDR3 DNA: TGTGCCACGGATGAGGGTTCCTATAATTCACCCCTCCACTTT
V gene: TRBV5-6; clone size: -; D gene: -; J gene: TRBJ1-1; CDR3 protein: CASSSWQAGRNTEAFF; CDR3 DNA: TGTGCCAGCAGCTCGTGGCAAGCGGGACGGAACACTGAAGCTTTCTTT
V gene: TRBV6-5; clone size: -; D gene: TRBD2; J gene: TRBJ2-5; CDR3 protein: CASRRPGLRETQYF; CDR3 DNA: TGTGCCAGCAGGAGACCGGGACTACGGGAGACCCAGTACTTC
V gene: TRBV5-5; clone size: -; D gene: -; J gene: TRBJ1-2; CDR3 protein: CASSLGHSGDYGYTF; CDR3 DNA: TGTGCCAGCAGCTTGGGGCACTCAGGGGACTATGGCTACACCTTC
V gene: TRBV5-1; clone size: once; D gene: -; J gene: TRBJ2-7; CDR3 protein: CASSLERRSYEQYF; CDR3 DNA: TGCGCCAGCAGCTTGGAGCGAAGGTCCTACGAGCAGTACTTC
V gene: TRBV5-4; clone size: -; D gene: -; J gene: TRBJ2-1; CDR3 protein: CASTISRRVLPNEQFF; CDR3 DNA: TGTGCCAGCACCATCTCCAGGAGGGTTCTCCCCAATGAGCAGTTCTTC
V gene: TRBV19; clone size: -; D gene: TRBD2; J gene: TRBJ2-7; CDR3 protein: CASGGRTGLPYEQYF; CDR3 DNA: TGTGCCAGTGGTGGGAGAACGGGACTACCCTACGAGCAGTACTTC
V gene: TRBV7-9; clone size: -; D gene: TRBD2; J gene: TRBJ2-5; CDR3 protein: CASSPLAGVETQYF; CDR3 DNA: TGTGCCAGCAGCCCCCTAGCGGGGGTGGAGACCCAGTACTTC
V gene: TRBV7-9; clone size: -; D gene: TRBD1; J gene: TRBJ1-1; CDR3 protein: CASSQDRGDTEAFF; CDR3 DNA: TGTGCCAGCAGTCAAGACAGGGGGGACACTGAAGCTTTCTTT
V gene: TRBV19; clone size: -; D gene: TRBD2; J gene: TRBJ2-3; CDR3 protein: CASSIVGLFTDTQYF; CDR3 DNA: TGTGCCAGTAGTATAGTGGGACTATTCACAGATACGCAGTATTTT
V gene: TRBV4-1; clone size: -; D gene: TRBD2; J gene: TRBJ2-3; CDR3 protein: CASSLSGGAADTQYF; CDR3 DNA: TGCGCCAGCAGCCTTAGCGGGGGGGCAGCAGATACGCAGTATTTT
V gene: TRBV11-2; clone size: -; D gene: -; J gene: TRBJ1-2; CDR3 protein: CASSREDSNYGYTF; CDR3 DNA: TGTGCCAGCAGCCGAGAGGACTCTAACTATGGCTACACCTTC
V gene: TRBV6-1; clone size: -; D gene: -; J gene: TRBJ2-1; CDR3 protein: CASSEVGAYNEQFF; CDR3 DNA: TGTGCCAGCAGTGAGGTGGGAGCCTACAATGAGCAGTTCTTC
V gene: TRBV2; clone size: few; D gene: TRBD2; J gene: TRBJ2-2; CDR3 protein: CASSELGLARSTGELFF; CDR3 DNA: TGTGCCAGCAGTGAACTGGGACTAGCCCGGAGCACCGGGGAGCTGTTTTTT
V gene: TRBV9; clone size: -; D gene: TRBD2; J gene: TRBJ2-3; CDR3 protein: CASSVATYGLAGSDTQYF; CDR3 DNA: TGTGCCAGCAGCGTAGCTACTTATGGACTAGCGGGGTCAGATACGCAGTATTTT
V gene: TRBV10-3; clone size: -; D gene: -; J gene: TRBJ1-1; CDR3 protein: CAISEPRDLGDTEAFF; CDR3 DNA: TGTGCCATCAGTGAACCGAGGGACTTGGGGGACACTGAAGCTTTCTTT
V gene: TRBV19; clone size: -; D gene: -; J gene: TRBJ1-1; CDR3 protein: CASSIRGQDRNTEAFF; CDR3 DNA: TGTGCCAGTAGTATTCGTGGTCAGGACAGGAACACTGAAGCTTTCTTT
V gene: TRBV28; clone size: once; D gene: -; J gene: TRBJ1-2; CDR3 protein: CASELPGTLNYGYTF; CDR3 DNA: TGTGCCAGCGAACTCCCCGGGACACTCAACTATGGCTACACCTTC
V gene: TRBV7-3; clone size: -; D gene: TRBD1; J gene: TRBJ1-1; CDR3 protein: CASSLRQGTEAFF; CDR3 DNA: TGTGCCAGCAGCTTAAGACAGGGCACTGAAGCTTTCTTT
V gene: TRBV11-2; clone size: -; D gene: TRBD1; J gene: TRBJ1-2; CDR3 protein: CASSSPGQGSSGYIF; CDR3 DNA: TGTGCCAGCAGCTCACCGGGACAGGGATCTTCTGGCTACATCTTC